These 9 T cell receptor beta chains came from one sample sequenced in a study of blood T cell repertoires in COVID-19. The protocol was immunoSEQ multiplex PCR, while the TCRdb copy is restricted to in-frame clones and leaves out a portion. This table has some 150,000 clones, roughly 81% appearing once. The sample taken for sequencing was peripheral blood. These receptors were taken from a man aged 35-49 years who had recovered from COVID-19.

The chain links TRBV19 to TRBJ2-1; 7 nucleotides match TRBD1. The CDR3 is 12 amino acids. Looked up from germline, CDR1 is LNHDA and CDR2 is SQIVND (reference sequence). The trim removed 6 bases at V and 8 bases at J, leaving 4 bases unmatched. CDR3 coding DNA: TGTGCCAGTAGCCCCCAGGGGGATGAGCAGTTCTTC. It yields the protein CASSPQGDEQFF.

Here the CDR3 reads CASSPTGGAYNEQFF. CDR3 coding DNA: TGTGCCAGCAGTCCGACAGGGGGCGCATACAATGAGCAGTTCTTC. The rearrangement uses TRBV28 and TRBJ2-1, with TRBD1 matching over 10 bases. The trim removed 5 bases at V and 4 bases at J, leaving 5 bases unmatched. The CDR3 loop spans 15 amino acids. Germline V gives CDR1 MDHEN, CDR2 SYDVKM.

This chain joins TRBV27 and TRBJ2-1, with no clear D. CDR1 and CDR2 from the germline V gene are MNHEY and SMNVEV (reference sequence). V dropped 4 bases and J dropped 0 bases, with 13 bases sitting between them. This CDR3 region has 16 residues. The CDR3 here is CASSSLRRSSYNEQFF. DNA for the CDR3: TGTGCCAGCAGTTCACTCCGCCGAAGCTCCTACAATGAGCAGTTCTTC.

V gene TRBV27 combines with J gene TRBJ1-1; TRBD1 aligns across 7 bases. This CDR3 comprises 14 residues. Germline CDR1 reads MNHEY; CDR2 reads SMNVEV (reference sequence). V lost 7 bases, J lost 1 base, and 6 bases stayed unmatched. The CDR3 reads CASTPRGPNTEAFF. The CDR3 DNA sequence: TGTGCCAGCACACCAAGGGGGCCGAACACTGAAGCTTTCTTT.

The rearrangement links TRBV7-2 to TRBJ2-7, with D unclear. Germline-derived CDR1 and CDR2 are SGHTA and FQGNSA. The CDR3 has 13 amino acids. The V and J ends lost 8 bases and 1 base respectively, with 12 bases between them. In DNA form, the CDR3 reads TGTGCCAGCGCTCGCCCCCGGTCCTACGAGCAGTACTTC. Translated, it gives CASARPRSYEQYF.

V is TRBV7-9 and J is TRBJ2-5, with D possibly being TRBD2 (6 bases). The germline gives CDR1 SEHNR, CDR2 FQNEAQ (reference sequence). V lost 5 bases and J 3 bases, leaving 16 bases between the germline ends. There are 15 residues in the CDR3. The CDR3 loop reads CASSPRGEVEETQYF. The CDR3 DNA reads TGTGCCAGCAGCCCCCGAGGGGAGGTAGAAGAGACCCAGTACTTC. The whole variable domain, remainder taken from reference TRBV7-9 and TRBJ2-5, is DTGVSQNPRHKITKRGQNVTFRCDPISEHNRLYWYRQTLGQGPEFLTYFQNEAQLEKSRLLSDRFSAERPKGSFSTLEIQRTEQGDSAMYLCASSPRGEVEETQYFGPGTRLLVL.

This rearrangement joins TRBV27 to TRBJ2-5, with 10 bases matching TRBD2. Germline lookup yields CDR1 MNHEY and CDR2 SMNVEV (reference sequence). V gave up 5 bases and J gave up 2 bases; unmatched junction bases: 5. The CDR3 is made up of 15 amino acids. CDR3 sequence: CASSPGTSEQETQYF. CDR3 nucleotide sequence: TGTGCCAGCAGTCCCGGGACTAGCGAACAAGAGACCCAGTACTTC.

This clone occurred a few times. This chain connects TRBV5-6 to TRBJ1-6; maybe TRBD1 (6 bases). In germline, CDR1 is SGHDT, CDR2 YYEEEE. The germline V and J ends were trimmed by 0 bases and 10 bases, with 11 bases remaining between them. The CDR3 length is 14 residues. CDR3 DNA: TGTGCCAGCAGCTTGGCCAAGGGGGACTCACCCCTCCACTTT. This encodes CASSLAKGDSPLHF.

The chain carries TRBV30 and TRBJ2-7; 8 nucleotides align to TRBD1. The ends lost 4 bases at V and 2 bases at J; junction bases unmatched: 10. The CDR3 totals 15 residues. The germline CDR1 and CDR2 sequences are GTSNPN and SVGIG (reference sequence). DNA of the CDR3: TGTGCCTGGACTGTGACTGGGACAGGTACCTACGAGCAGTACTTC. As protein: CAWTVTGTGTYEQYF.